The sequence of this T cell receptor (beta chain) was determined in a study of blood T cell repertoires in COVID-19. With 3 bases clipped from V and 9 bases from J, the junction kept 3 bases outside the gene matches. CDR3 length: 13 amino acids. Germline-derived CDR1 and CDR2 are MRHNA and SNTAGT. Assay: immunoSEQ multiplex PCR; the TCRdb copy retains only in-frame clones and omits some. Of approximately 99,000 clones in the sample, 86% are singletons; the top ten hold 10% to 15%. This sequence originates from an older woman in a cohort sampled during active or convalescent COVID-19. The rearrangement links TRBV6-4 to TRBJ2-1; 9 nucleotides match TRBD2. Sequenced material: peripheral blood. In DNA form, the CDR3 reads TGTGCCAGCAGTGAGTTAGCGGGAGTTGAGCAGTTCTTC. It translates to CASSELAGVEQFF.